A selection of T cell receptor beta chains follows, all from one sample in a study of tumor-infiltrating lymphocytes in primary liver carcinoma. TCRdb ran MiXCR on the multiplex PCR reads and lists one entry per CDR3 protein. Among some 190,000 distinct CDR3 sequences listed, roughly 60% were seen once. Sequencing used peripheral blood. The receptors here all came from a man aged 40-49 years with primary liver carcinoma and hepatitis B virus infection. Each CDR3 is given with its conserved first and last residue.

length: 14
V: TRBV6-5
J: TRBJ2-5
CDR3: CASSYFRVGETQYF

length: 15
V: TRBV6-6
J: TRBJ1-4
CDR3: CASSYLRATNEKLFF

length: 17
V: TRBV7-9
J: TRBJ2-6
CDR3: CASSLDSSSSGTNVLTF

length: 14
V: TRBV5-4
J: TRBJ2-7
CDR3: CASRPGLHLHEQYF

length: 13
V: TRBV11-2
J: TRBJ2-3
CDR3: CASSPDAGGTQYF

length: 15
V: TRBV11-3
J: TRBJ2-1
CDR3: CASSLEAGAYNEQFF

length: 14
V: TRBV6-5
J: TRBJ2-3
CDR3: CASSPGSSTDTQYF

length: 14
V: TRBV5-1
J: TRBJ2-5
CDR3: CASSLATPQETQYF

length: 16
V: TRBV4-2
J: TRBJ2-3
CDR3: CASSPRQGAGTDTQYF

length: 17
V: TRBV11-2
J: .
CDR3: CASIDPLGSPFTDTQHF

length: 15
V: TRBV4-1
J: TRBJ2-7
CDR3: CASSQAEGQGDEQYF

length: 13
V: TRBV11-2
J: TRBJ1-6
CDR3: CASSYVRNSPLHF

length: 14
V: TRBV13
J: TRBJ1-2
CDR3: CASSLGRSGDGYTF

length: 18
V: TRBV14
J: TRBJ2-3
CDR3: CASSQVTTGHFSTDTQYF

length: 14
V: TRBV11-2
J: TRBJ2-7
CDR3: CAISLTDVAYEQYF

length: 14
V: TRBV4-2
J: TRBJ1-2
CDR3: CASSQDLGVGGYTF